Listed below are T cell receptor beta chains from one sample, sequenced in a study of T cell responses to AZD1222 COVID-19 vaccine. Libraries were prepared by immunoSEQ multiplex PCR; TCRdb keeps only in-frame clonotypes and omits some of them. The sample has 70,000 to 95,000 clones, around 89% seen once; the top ten hold roughly 2.7%. The material was peripheral blood, obtained 28 days after the second AZD1222 dose. The source is an adult who received the AZD1222 COVID-19 vaccine. CDR3s include the opening cysteine and the closing phenylalanine or tryptophan.

CASSLAPSLPQHF TRBJ1-5 13 TRBV7-2
CASTTSGRFHNEQFF TRBJ2-1 15 TRBV5-1
CASSQAKQGGHGYTF TRBJ1-2 15 TRBV3-1/TRBV3-2
CASSQEGTGNQPQHF TRBJ1-5 15 TRBV4-1
CASSQDHEGVYYGYTF TRBJ1-2 16 TRBV4-2
CAISPGAHRKRDYGYTF TRBJ1-2 17 TRBV10-3
CASSATPDSLSNQPQHF TRBJ1-5 17 TRBV9
CASSQHPDTEAFF TRBJ1-1 13 TRBV9
CASSLGNHKADSYEQYF TRBJ2-7 17 TRBV7-9
CASSRETGANYGYTF TRBJ1-2 15 TRBV9
CATSRPGDWGNEQFF TRBJ2-1 15 TRBV15
CAWSLTGGLSQPQHF TRBJ1-5 15 TRBV30
CAWSVTPEAFF TRBJ1-1 11 TRBV30
CASSLGLAGDTDTQYF TRBJ2-3 16 TRBV5-8
CASSLGQGHNEQFF TRBJ2-1 14 TRBV5-1
CASSLWGPTYNEQFF TRBJ2-1 15 TRBV5-8
CSVLSQGWGYTF TRBJ1-2 12 TRBV29-1
CASSLGGFGNTGELFF TRBJ2-2 16 TRBV5-6
CASRRQGRNTEAFF TRBJ1-1 14 TRBV5-6
CASSRGQGVAGELFF TRBJ2-2 15 TRBV3-1/TRBV3-2
CASSDSTARDTDTQYF TRBJ2-3 16 TRBV25-1
CAWSVTGNTIYF TRBJ1-3 12 TRBV30
CASSYSGRVGSPLHF TRBJ1-6 15 TRBV6-5
CASSEVPGTGNQPQHF TRBJ1-5 16 TRBV6-1
CASSHSYEQYF TRBJ2-7 11 TRBV11-2
CASSLAWGQGYEQYF TRBJ2-7 15 TRBV7-8
CASSPTSGNKNIQYF TRBJ2-4 15 TRBV6-6
CATSDLGRDQYF TRBJ2-7 12 TRBV24-1
CAWQLNWNTEAFF TRBJ1-1 13 TRBV30
CASSVGLPRGEGNTEAFF TRBJ1-1 18 TRBV9
CASITVNTEAFF TRBJ1-1 12 TRBV2
CASSPDRGREQYF TRBJ2-7 13 TRBV18
CASSFYTGGARWSTEAFF TRBJ1-1 18 TRBV13
CASSPQPSNTEAFF TRBJ1-1 14 TRBV5-1
CAWKGPGTVYFSDGYTF TRBJ1-2 17 TRBV30
CASSLSFVQGVTGELFF TRBJ2-2 17 TRBV5-5
CASRQGNTEAFF TRBJ1-1 12 TRBV2
CASSQDLLYNYGYTF TRBJ1-2 15 TRBV4-3
CASSAGQALGTVEQYF TRBJ2-7 16 TRBV21-1
CASLVTDTQYF TRBJ2-3 11 TRBV12-3/TRBV12-4
CASSHPRGPTGEETQYF TRBJ2-5 17 TRBV19
CASSSSGAYEQYF TRBJ2-7 13 TRBV7-9
CASNREYEQYF TRBJ2-7 11 TRBV2
CASSNGEQEAGELFF TRBJ2-2 15 TRBV21-1
CASSLWRGPNTGELFF TRBJ2-2 16 TRBV13
CASSGTSGNEQFF TRBJ2-1 13 TRBV13
CASSLQPTNEKLFF TRBJ1-4 14 TRBV5-1